These 15 T cell receptor beta chains were sequenced from one sample in a study of cytomegalovirus exposure and HLA in healthy donors. Primers: 60 Vbeta forward and 13 Jbeta reverse. TCRdb keeps only in-frame clones here, not all; method: immunoSEQ multiplex PCR. This table holds approximately 120,000 clones, around three quarters found once. Sequencing input: PBMCs. Every receptor here comes from a female donor in good health and CMV-seronegative.

This chain links TRBV7-8 with TRBJ1-4; no firm D call. V gave up 0 bases and J gave up 1 base, with 12 bases separating them. In germline, CDR1 is SGHVS, CDR2 FQNEAQ. This CDR3 is built from 17 residues. CDR3 DNA sequence: TGTGCCAGCAGCTTAGCGCGAGTTATCATAACTAATGAAAAACTGTTTTTT. Its translation is CASSLARVIITNEKLFF.

The V gene is TRBV7-9, the J gene TRBJ2-1; 9 positions match TRBD2. CDR1 and CDR2 (germline): SEHNR, FQNEAQ (reference sequence). The CDR3 is made up of 15 amino acids. The V gene end was trimmed by 5 bases and the J gene end by 7 bases; junction bases not matched to a gene: 9. CDR3 sequence reads: CASSVSRGGLNEQFF. As DNA, the CDR3 is TGTGCCAGCAGCGTATCGCGGGGGGGCCTAAATGAGCAGTTCTTC. Full variable domain (missing parts from reference TRBV7-9 and TRBJ2-1): DTGVSQNPRHKITKRGQNVTFRCDPISEHNRLYWYRQTLGQGPEFLTYFQNEAQLEKSRLLSDRFSAERPKGSFSTLEIQRTEQGDSAMYLCASSVSRGGLNEQFFGPGTRLTVL.

V is TRBV13 and J is TRBJ2-7; TRBD2 matches at 13 bases. V dropped 5 bases and J dropped 3; count of bases not matched to a gene: 16. CDR3 length: 19 amino acids. Looked up from germline, CDR1 is PRHDT and CDR2 is FYEKMQ (reference sequence). This CDR3 is CASSPQGTSGETHFYEQYF. CDR3 nucleotide sequence: TGTGCCAGCAGCCCCCAAGGGACTAGCGGGGAGACTCATTTCTACGAGCAGTACTTC.

This chain connects TRBV13 to TRBJ2-1, with 9 bases that match TRBD2. CDR1 is PRHDT, CDR2 FYEKMQ, per germline (reference sequence). This CDR3 has 15 residues. V lost 5 bases and J lost 6; bases outside the gene matches: 8. Written as DNA, the CDR3 is TGTGCCAGCAGCCCTCGGGGCGGGGGGGCCAATGAGCAGTTCTTC. This encodes CASSPRGGGANEQFF. Combining the CDR3 with reference TRBV13 and TRBJ2-1 gives the whole variable domain AAGVIQSPRHLIKEKRETATLKCYPIPRHDTVYWYQQGPGQDPQFLISFYEKMQSDKGSIPDRFSAQQFSDYHSELNMSSLELGDSALYFCASSPRGGGANEQFFGPGTRLTVL.

This chain links TRBV25-1 with TRBJ2-3; TRBD2 matches 7 bases. The CDR3 consists of 13 residues. CDR1 MGHDK and CDR2 SYGVNS come from the germline V gene. V lost 7 bases, J lost 1 base, and 2 bases stayed unmatched. In nucleotides, the CDR3 is TGTGCCAGCACGGGGGGTGGCACAGATACGCAGTATTTT. It translates to CASTGGGTDTQYF.

The chain uses TRBV5-6 and TRBJ2-5, with 10 bases that match TRBD1. The V and J ends lost 4 bases and 1 base, in that order; junction bases with no gene match: 10. CDR3 length: 17 residues. CDR1 and CDR2 (germline): SGHDT, YYEEEE. CDR3 region: CASSATGGYVGQETQYF. In DNA form, the CDR3 reads TGTGCCAGCAGCGCGACAGGGGGCTACGTGGGCCAAGAGACCCAGTACTTC.

J is TRBJ2-7 and V is TRBV9; D possibly corresponds to TRBD1 (6 bases). This CDR3 contains 14 residues. The V end lost 5 bases, the J end lost 1 base, and 13 bases lay between the germline ends. CDR1 is SGDLS and CDR2 is YYNGEE in the germline V gene. For the CDR3, the DNA is TGTGCCAGCAGTGACGGACAGAATTCCTACGAGCAGTACTTC. Translating it yields CASSDGQNSYEQYF.

The chain's CDR3 is CSAMGGEQYF. As DNA, the CDR3 is TGCAGTGCGATGGGCGGGGAGCAGTACTTC. The rearrangement joins TRBV20-1 to TRBJ2-7; D possibly corresponds to TRBD2 (5 bases). This CDR3 spans 10 amino acids. In germline, CDR1 is DFQATT, CDR2 SNEGSKA (reference sequence). V was pared by 6 bases and J by 7 bases, with 10 bases between.

This clone was seen a few times. The junction departs from germline at one end; a sequencing error may be responsible. This chain links TRBV2 with TRBJ1-1; D might be TRBD1 (6 bases). The CDR3 sequence is 15 residues long. Germline V gene data show CDR1 as SNHLY and CDR2 as FYNNEI. CDR3 amino acids: CASRPGSQGNAEAFF. The DNA for the CDR3 is TGTGCCAGCAGACCGGGCAGTCAGGGGAACGCTGAAGCTTTCTTT.

For this clone: Additional DNA sequences in this sample encode the identical CDR3. The rearrangement joins TRBV5-8 to TRBJ2-7; possible D gene TRBD1, 6 bases. The V end was cut by 0 bases, the J end by 2 bases, with 12 bases between. CDR3 size: 15 residues. Germline V gene data show CDR1 as SGHTS and CDR2 as YDEGEE. For the CDR3, the DNA is TGTGCCAGCAGCTTGGGGCAGGGGTTGACCTACGAGCAGTACTTC. This gives the protein CASSLGQGLTYEQYF.

This chain connects TRBV6-1 to TRBJ2-1, with 9 bases matching TRBD1. CDR3 length: 14 residues. V gave up 6 bases and J gave up 3 bases; unmatched junction bases: 3. The germline CDR1 and CDR2 sequences are MNHNS and SASEGT. CDR3 amino acids: CASRNRGHYNEQFF. The CDR3 DNA reads as TGTGCCAGCAGGAACAGGGGGCACTACAATGAGCAGTTCTTC.

The rearrangement uses TRBV5-8 and TRBJ1-4; the match to TRBD1 covers 8 bases. The CDR3 is made up of 15 amino acids. J gave up 8 bases and V 4 bases, and 10 bases lay outside the gene matches. CDR1 and CDR2 from the germline V gene are SGHTS and YDEGEE. CDR3 region: CASSPADRATEKLFF. In nucleotides, the CDR3 is TGTGCCAGCAGCCCCGCGGACAGGGCCACGGAAAAACTGTTTTTT.

The chain recombines TRBV6-6 with TRBJ1-1; weak D call: TRBD1 (5 bases). This CDR3 has 12 amino acids. The V gene's germline CDR1 is MNHNY and CDR2 SVGAGI (reference sequence). Trimming pared 2 bases from V and 7 bases from J, leaving 8 bases between. Here the CDR3 DNA reads TGTGCCAGCAGTTACGGGGGGAATGAAGCTTTCTTT. Translated: CASSYGGNEAFF.

A note on this clone: Other DNA sequences in the same sample also yield this CDR3. CDR3 bases: TGTGCCAGCAGTACCCTTGAGGTTTACGAGCAGTACTTC. Translating gives CASSTLEVYEQYF. The rearrangement joins TRBV5-5 to TRBJ2-7, with D hard to call. Trimming shortened V by 5 bases and J by 4 bases, and 13 bases separated the two germline ends. There are 13 residues in the CDR3. The germline V gene has CDR1 SGHKS and CDR2 YYEKEE (reference sequence).

The chain joins TRBV7-3 to TRBJ2-5; D might be TRBD1 (5 bases). V gave up 5 bases and J gave up 3 bases, with 16 bases separating them. The length of the CDR3 is 15 residues. Per germline, CDR1 SGHTA and CDR2 FQGTGA. The CDR3 DNA reads TGTGCCAGCAGCCCCACCGCGGACACCAAAGAGACCCAGTACTTC. Translation gives CASSPTADTKETQYF. Filled out from reference TRBV7-3 and TRBJ2-5, the complete variable domain reads GAGVSQTPSNKVTEKGKYVELRCDPISGHTALYWYRQSLGQGPEFLIYFQGTGAADDSGLPNDRFFAVRPEGSVSTLKIQRTERGDSAVYLCASSPTADTKETQYFGPGTRLLVL.